Here is one T cell receptor (beta chain) with its context. The junction and the germline gene differ at one end; a read error may be behind it. Arm-PCR of CDR3 regions and iRepertoire HTBI primers were the basis on which TCR beta libraries were built. MiXCR, run by TCRdb on the multiplex PCR reads, gives a single entry per CDR3 protein. Of around 400,000 distinct CDR3 sequences detected, about 15% appear once; the ten largest clones hold approximately 7.6%. This entry belongs to a study of regulatory T cells in long-lasting Graves disease. The CDR3 has 16 residues. The time point was: newly diagnosed GD, antithyroid drugs for less than 3 months. From RNA extracted from PBMCs, the TCR library was made. The same data also went into a second study, on T cells in Graves' hyperthyroidism and ophthalmopathy.

The specimen was peripheral blood mononuclear cells (PBMCs), collected at new diagnosis, from a patient treated with antithyroid drugs. This sequence was found in a woman between 40 and 55 years old with Graves disease. The rearrangement joins TRBV12-3 or TRBV12-4 to TRBJ1-1; possible D gene TRBD1, 5 bases. The CDR3 loop reads CASSLGGPRLGSEALF. CDR3 nucleotide sequence: TGTGCCAGCAGTTTAGGGGGACCCCGCTTGGGGTCCGAAGCTCTCTTT.